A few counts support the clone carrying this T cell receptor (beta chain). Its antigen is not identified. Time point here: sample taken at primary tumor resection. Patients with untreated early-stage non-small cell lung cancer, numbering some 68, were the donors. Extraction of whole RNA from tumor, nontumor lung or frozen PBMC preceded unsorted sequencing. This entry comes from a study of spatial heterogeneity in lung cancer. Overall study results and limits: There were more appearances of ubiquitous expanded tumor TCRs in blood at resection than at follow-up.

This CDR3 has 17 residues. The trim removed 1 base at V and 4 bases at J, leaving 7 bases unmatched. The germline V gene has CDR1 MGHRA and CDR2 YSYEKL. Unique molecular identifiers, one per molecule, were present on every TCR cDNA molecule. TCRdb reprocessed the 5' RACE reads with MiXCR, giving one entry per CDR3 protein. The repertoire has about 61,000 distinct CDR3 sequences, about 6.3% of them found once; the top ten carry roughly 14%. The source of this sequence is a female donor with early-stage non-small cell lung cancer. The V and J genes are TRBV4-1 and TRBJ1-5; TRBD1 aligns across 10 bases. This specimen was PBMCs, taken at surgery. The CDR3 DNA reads TGCGCCAGCAGCCAAGGGGCCCGGACAGGGGGAAATCAGCCCCAGCATTTT. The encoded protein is CASSQGARTGGNQPQHF.